The clone carrying this T cell receptor beta chain was counted a few times. What it recognizes is unknown. The PCR had 60 Vbeta and 13 Jbeta primers. Clones were read by immunoSEQ multiplex PCR, and TCRdb kept only the in-frame ones, dropping some. The table lists about 160,000 clones, more than 80% of them singletons. The data originate from a study of cytomegalovirus exposure and HLA in healthy donors. Points from the study as a whole: A later analysis revealed that TCR association rates differed between HLA loci, peaking at DRB1 and bottoming out at HLA-C.

Germline V CDR1 and CDR2: SEHNR, FQNEAQ (reference sequence). V dropped 0 bases and J dropped 0 bases, with 2 bases sitting between them. The CDR3 runs to 14 residues. This chain uses TRBV7-9 with TRBJ1-4; D is uncertain. The TCR originated in a woman younger than 35 in good health and CMV-seronegative. Sequenced input: PBMCs. The CDR3 sequence: CASSLAATNEKLFF. The CDR3 DNA follows: TGTGCCAGCAGCTTAGCCGCAACTAATGAAAAACTGTTTTTT. The variable domain in full, completed from reference TRBV7-9 and TRBJ1-4, reads DTGVSQNPRHKITKRGQNVTFRCDPISEHNRLYWYRQTLGQGPEFLTYFQNEAQLEKSRLLSDRFSAERPKGSFSTLEIQRTEQGDSAMYLCASSLAATNEKLFFGSGTQLSVL.